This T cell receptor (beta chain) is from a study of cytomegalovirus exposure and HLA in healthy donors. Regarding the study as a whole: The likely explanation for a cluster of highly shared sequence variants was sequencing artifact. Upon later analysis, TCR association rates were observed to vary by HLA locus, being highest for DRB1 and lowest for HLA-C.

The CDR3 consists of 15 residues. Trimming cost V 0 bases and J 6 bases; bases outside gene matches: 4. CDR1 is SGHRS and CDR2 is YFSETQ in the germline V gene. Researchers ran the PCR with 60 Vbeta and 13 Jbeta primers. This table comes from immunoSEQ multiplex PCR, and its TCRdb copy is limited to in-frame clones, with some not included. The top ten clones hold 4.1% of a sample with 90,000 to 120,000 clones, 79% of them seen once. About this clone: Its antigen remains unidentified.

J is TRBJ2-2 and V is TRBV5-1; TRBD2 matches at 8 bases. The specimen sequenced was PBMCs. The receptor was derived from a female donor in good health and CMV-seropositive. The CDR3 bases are TGCGCCAGCAGCTTGGGGGGACTAGTGGCCGGGGAGCTGTTTTTT. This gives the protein CASSLGGLVAGELFF.